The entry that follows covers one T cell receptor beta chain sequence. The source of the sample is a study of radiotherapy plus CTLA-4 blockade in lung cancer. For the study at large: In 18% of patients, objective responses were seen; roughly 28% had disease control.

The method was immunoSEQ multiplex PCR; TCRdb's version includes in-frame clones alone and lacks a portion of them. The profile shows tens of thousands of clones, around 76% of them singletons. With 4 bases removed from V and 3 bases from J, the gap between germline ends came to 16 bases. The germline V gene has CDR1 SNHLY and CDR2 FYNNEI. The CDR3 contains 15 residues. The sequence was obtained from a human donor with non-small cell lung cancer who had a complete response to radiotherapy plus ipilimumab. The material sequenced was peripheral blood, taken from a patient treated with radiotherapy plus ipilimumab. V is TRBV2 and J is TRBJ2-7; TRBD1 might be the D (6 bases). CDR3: CASSGQTGNFYEQYF. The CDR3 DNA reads TGTGCCAGCAGTGGTCAAACAGGGAATTTCTACGAGCAGTACTTC.